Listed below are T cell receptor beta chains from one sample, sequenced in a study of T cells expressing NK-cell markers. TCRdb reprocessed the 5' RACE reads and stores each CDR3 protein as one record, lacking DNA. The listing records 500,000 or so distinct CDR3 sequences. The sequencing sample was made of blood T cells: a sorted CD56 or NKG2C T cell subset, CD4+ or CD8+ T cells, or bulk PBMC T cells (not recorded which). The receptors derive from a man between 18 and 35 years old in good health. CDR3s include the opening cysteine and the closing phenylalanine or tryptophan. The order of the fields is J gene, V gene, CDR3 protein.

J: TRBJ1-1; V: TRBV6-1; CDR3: CASSEIQILYTEAFF
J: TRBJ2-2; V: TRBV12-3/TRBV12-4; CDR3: CASSSGQYTGELFF
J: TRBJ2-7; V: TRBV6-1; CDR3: CASQGTPWVEQYF
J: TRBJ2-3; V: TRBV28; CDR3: CASSLKGSDTDTQYF
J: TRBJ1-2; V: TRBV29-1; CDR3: CSVPQGNYGYTF
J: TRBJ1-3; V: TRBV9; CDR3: CASSVADRVSGNTIYF
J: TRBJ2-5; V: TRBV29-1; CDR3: CSYLGSETQYF
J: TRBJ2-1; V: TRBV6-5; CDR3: CASSFTVPTYNEQFF
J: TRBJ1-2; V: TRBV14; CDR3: CASKKSGLEYGYTF
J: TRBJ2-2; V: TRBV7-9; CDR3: CASKLSGQGISGELFF
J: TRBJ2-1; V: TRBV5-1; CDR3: CASSLGAGASHNEQFF